One and the same sample provided the 30 T cell receptor beta chains below, sequenced in a study of shared clonotypes between healthy human individuals (TCRdb year 2020). Preparation of the library involved the immunoSEQ multiplex PCR assay. Drawn from immuneACCESS, this table holds only the in-frame rearrangements with V and J called that TCRdb kept. Clones are partly lost; checked studies trace under half to an unresolved V gene and leave the rest unexplained. The sample records 450,000 to 500,000 clones, about 79% of which are singletons. Roughly 13% of the sample rests with the top ten. The sample was PBMCs. These receptors originate from a woman aged 40 to 50 in good health. Some clones in this sample may be carry-over from other donors' samples.

The rearrangement links TRBV5-4 to TRBJ2-3; the match to TRBD2 covers 10 bases. The CDR3 consists of 16 residues. With 3 bases clipped from V and 3 bases from J, the junction kept 7 bases outside the gene matches. Germline CDR1 SGHNT, CDR2 YYREEE (reference sequence). The CDR3 bases are TGTGCCAGCAGCTCGGCGGGACTAGCGTCTACAGATACGCAGTATTTT. This sequence encodes CASSSAGLASTDTQYF.

The genes are TRBV7-8 and TRBJ1-2; TRBD1 agrees at 8 bases. V shed 1 base and J 4 bases; nucleotides not matched to a gene: 11. Germline V gives CDR1 SGHVS, CDR2 FQNEAQ. The CDR3 spans 17 residues. The CDR3 is CASSLDPRGRIIYGYTF. In DNA, the CDR3 is TGTGCCAGCAGCTTAGACCCCAGGGGGCGAATAATCTATGGCTACACCTTC.

CDR3 sequence: CASRPTGVTEAFF. For the CDR3, the DNA is TGTGCCAGCAGGCCTACAGGGGTCACTGAAGCTTTCTTT. V usage is TRBV28 and J usage is TRBJ1-1; TRBD1 agrees at 7 bases. The CDR3 totals 13 residues. CDR1 and CDR2 from the germline V gene are MDHEN and SYDVKM. V dropped 6 bases and J dropped 4; count of bases not matched to a gene: 5.

This chain joins TRBV7-7 and TRBJ2-4; 15 bases map to TRBD2. The length of the CDR3 is 14 residues. Germline V gene lookup returns CDR1 SSHAT and CDR2 FNYEAQ (reference sequence). V lost 6 bases and J lost 10; bases outside the gene matches: 4. CDR3 DNA sequence: TGTGCCAGCAGAGGACTAGCGGGAGGGCCGATTCAGTACTTC. Translated: CASRGLAGGPIQYF. Based on the CDR3 plus reference TRBV7-7 and TRBJ2-4, the full variable domain is GAGVSQSPRYKVTKRGQDVTLRCDPISSHATLYWYQQALGQGPEFLTYFNYEAQPDKSGLPSDRFSAERPEGSISTLTIQRTEQRDSAMYRCASRGLAGGPIQYFGAGTRLSVL.

Notes on this clone: The same CDR3 can be traced to other DNA sequences in this sample. This chain connects TRBV10-3 to TRBJ1-1; D unclear. V lost 0 bases and J lost 6, with 17 bases in between. This CDR3 has 16 residues. Per the germline V gene, CDR1 is ENHRY and CDR2 is SYGVKD. The CDR3 DNA reads as TGTGCCATCAGTGAGTCGGATGGGAGAGACGTCCCTGAAGCTTTCTTT. It is translated as CAISESDGRDVPEAFF.

The rearrangement uses TRBV7-2 and TRBJ2-2, with a tentative D call TRBD1 (6 bases). Germline V gene data show CDR1 as SGHTA and CDR2 as FQGNSA. Trimming left V 5 bases short and J 4 bases short, with 14 bases between. The CDR3 contains 15 residues. CDR3 region: CASSPGHLGTGELFF. The CDR3 DNA is TGTGCCAGCAGCCCGGGACATTTGGGCACCGGGGAGCTGTTTTTT.

The chain joins TRBV9 to TRBJ1-2; D uncertain. CDR1 is SGDLS, CDR2 YYNGEE, per germline. This CDR3 has 13 amino acids. Trimming removed 3 bases from V and 7 bases from J, with 13 bases in between. The CDR3 spells CASSGGWTGGYTF. Here the CDR3 DNA reads TGTGCCAGCAGCGGGGGATGGACGGGTGGCTACACCTTC.

As for this clone: A read error likely explains this, since a far larger clone differs by one base. J is TRBJ2-1 and V is TRBV30; either TRBD1 or TRBD2 may supply D (5 bases each). CDR1 and CDR2 (germline): GTSNPN, SVGIG (reference sequence). The V end was cut by 5 bases, the J end by 13 bases, with 21 bases between. This CDR3 has 13 amino acids. The CDR3 nucleotides read TGTGCCTGGGGTTCCATTTCCGGGGCTATCCAGTTCTTC. Amino acids: CAWGSISGAIQFF.

As for this clone: Other DNA sequences in this sample translate to the same CDR3. CDR3 protein: CASSLSYEQYF. The CDR3 region has the DNA TGTGCCAGCAGCCTTTCCTACGAGCAGTACTTC. The genes are TRBV7-8 and TRBJ2-7; D uncertain. Germline assignment: CDR1 SGHVS and CDR2 FQNEAQ. CDR3 length: 11 amino acids. With 5 bases removed from V and 1 base from J, the gap between germline ends came to 3 bases.

This clone has just a few counts. The rearrangement links TRBV28 to TRBJ1-5, with 8 bases identical to TRBD1. Germline values: CDR1 MDHEN, CDR2 SYDVKM. With V trimmed by 5 bases and J by 0 bases, 12 bases remained unmatched. The CDR3 contains 18 residues. CDR3 in DNA: TGTGCCAGCAGTAGCGACAGGGGACGAACCTATAGCAATCAGCCCCAGCATTTT. Translated, it gives CASSSDRGRTYSNQPQHF.

The chain is built from TRBV2 and TRBJ1-1, with D perhaps matching TRBD1 (5 bases). Deletions cut 7 bases from V and 6 bases from J, with 18 bases between. Looked up from germline, CDR1 is SNHLY and CDR2 is FYNNEI. The CDR3 length is 14 residues. CDR3 sequence reads: CASKDTGVTAEAFF. CDR3 DNA sequence: TGTGCCAGCAAGGACACGGGCGTAACTGCTGAAGCTTTCTTT.

The CDR3 DNA sequence: TGTGCCAGCAGCTTGAGACAGCCCTACGAGCAGTACTTC. Protein sequence: CASSLRQPYEQYF. The J gene is TRBJ2-7, the V gene TRBV5-5; D might be TRBD1 (5 bases). The CDR3 consists of 13 residues. The V and J ends lost 1 base and 2 bases respectively, with 7 bases between them. Germline CDR1 SGHKS, CDR2 YYEKEE (reference sequence).

As concerns this clone: A read error is possible here, since a much larger clone lies one base away. The same CDR3 is also encoded by other DNA sequences in this sample. The chain employs TRBV30 and TRBJ1-2; 8 bases match TRBD1. Germline lookup yields CDR1 GTSNPN and CDR2 SVGIG (reference sequence). V trimming: 1 base; J trimming: 8 bases; junction bases outside the gene matches: 6. The CDR3 is 13 residues long. CDR3 residues: CAWSALQGGGYTF. The CDR3 DNA follows: TGTGCCTGGAGTGCCCTACAGGGGGGGGGCTACACCTTC.

Of note for this clone: A much larger clone differs by one base, so this may be a read error. The same CDR3 is also encoded by other DNA sequences in this sample. The chain recombines TRBV30 with TRBJ2-2; D is perhaps TRBD1 or TRBD2 (5 bases each). Germline assignment: CDR1 GTSNPN and CDR2 SVGIG (reference sequence). The length of the CDR3 is 13 residues. CDR3 in amino acids: CAWSVRVHGELFF. The DNA of the CDR3 is TGTGCCTGGAGTGTCAGGGTACACGGGGAGCTATTTTTT.

This chain joins TRBV19 and TRBJ2-3, with D uncertain. The CDR3 is 15 amino acids. V dropped 4 bases and J dropped 0 bases, with 11 bases sitting between them. CDR1 and CDR2 from the germline V gene are LNHDA and SQIVND (reference sequence). This chain's CDR3 is CASSTGATSTDTQYF. The CDR3 coding sequence is TGTGCCAGTAGTACCGGAGCGACTAGCACAGATACGCAGTATTTT.

The chain has TRBV2 and TRBJ2-1; 7 bases agree with TRBD2. This CDR3 has 15 residues. Germline V CDR1 and CDR2: SNHLY, FYNNEI. V gave up 9 bases and J gave up 0 bases; unmatched junction bases: 8. In DNA, the CDR3 is TGTGCCAGTCCTAGCGGAGCCTACTCCTACAATGAGCAGTTCTTC. Its translation is CASPSGAYSYNEQFF.

The chain links TRBV2 to TRBJ1-2; weak D call: TRBD1 (5 bases). In germline, CDR1 is SNHLY, CDR2 FYNNEI. V was pared by 7 bases and J by 4 bases, with 16 bases between. The CDR3 runs to 14 residues. CDR3 in amino acids: CASTPGPDSYGYTF. The CDR3 nucleotides read TGTGCCAGCACCCCGGGGCCCGACAGCTATGGCTACACCTTC.

The chain carries TRBV5-1 and TRBJ2-1; 7 bases fit TRBD2. Germline values: CDR1 SGHRS, CDR2 YFSETQ. V lost 4 bases and J lost 7; bases outside the gene matches: 14. This CDR3 comprises 16 residues. The DNA for the CDR3 is TGCGCCAGCAGCGGGAGGGGAGCGGGATGGGAGAATGAGCAGTTCTTC. Residues: CASSGRGAGWENEQFF.

Ten or more counts support this clone. This sequence joins TRBV7-9 and TRBJ1-5; D not resolved. The CDR3 totals 14 residues. CDR1 and CDR2 from the germline V gene are SEHNR and FQNEAQ (reference sequence). Deletions cut 3 bases from V and 4 bases from J, with 10 bases between. DNA of the CDR3: TGTGCCAGCAGCTTCCCCGGGGTAAATCAGCCCCAGCATTTT. It translates to CASSFPGVNQPQHF.

This clone has more than one count but fewer than ten. The chain has TRBV6-5 and TRBJ2-7; a weak D match, TRBD1 (5 bases). Per germline, CDR1 MNHEY and CDR2 SVGAGI. The CDR3 extends over 13 amino acids. V was clipped by 0 bases and J by 6 bases, with 9 bases between them. This chain's CDR3 is CASSYSRVGEQYF. The DNA for the CDR3 is TGTGCCAGCAGTTACTCCAGGGTTGGCGAGCAGTACTTC.

The gene calls are TRBV7-8 and TRBJ2-5; possibly TRBD2 for D (5 bases). V lost 5 bases and J lost 4, with 14 bases in between. The CDR3 is 14 amino acids. CDR1 SGHVS and CDR2 FQNEAQ come from the germline V gene. The chain's CDR3 is CASSLQTRGETQYF. Here the CDR3 DNA reads TGTGCCAGCAGCCTGCAGACCCGGGGAGAGACCCAGTACTTC.

Of note for this clone: It differs at one base from a far larger clone, so likely a read error. This is likely a read error, given that the CDR3 carries no conserved phenylalanine or tryptophan at its end. This chain uses TRBV2 with TRBJ2-7; 11 bases map to TRBD1. The CDR3 has 14 amino acids. With 5 bases clipped from V and 6 bases from J, the junction kept 6 bases outside the gene matches. Germline assignment: CDR1 SNHLY and CDR2 FYNNEI. The CDR3 sequence: CASSRTGTGGEQYS. The DNA of the CDR3 is TGTGCCAGCAGTAGAACCGGGACAGGGGGCGAGCAGTACTCC.

The chain recombines TRBV28 with TRBJ2-7, with D perhaps TRBD2 (6 bases). This CDR3 region has 18 residues. V was pared by 5 bases and J by 2 bases, with 25 bases between. Looked up from germline, CDR1 is MDHEN and CDR2 is SYDVKM. CDR3 loop: CASSKRSDFLAKPYEQYF. The CDR3, as DNA: TGTGCCAGCAGTAAACGAAGTGACTTTCTAGCGAAACCCTACGAGCAGTACTTC.

This clone has only a few counts. V and J are TRBV28 and TRBJ2-1, with 14 positions matching TRBD2. CDR1 is MDHEN, CDR2 SYDVKM, per germline. The CDR3 extends over 15 amino acids. With 6 bases clipped from V and 7 bases from J, the junction kept 5 bases outside the gene matches. The CDR3 here is CASRRLAGGLNEQFF. The CDR3 coding sequence is TGTGCCAGCAGGAGACTAGCGGGAGGGCTAAATGAGCAGTTCTTC.

The V call is TRBV7-2, the J call TRBJ1-1; no reliable D call. CDR3 length equals 13 residues. V gave up 3 bases and J gave up 3 bases, with 8 bases separating them. CDR1 is SGHTA and CDR2 is FQGNSA in the germline V gene. As DNA, the CDR3 is TGTGCCAGCAGCTTCGGGATCTACACTGAAGCTTTCTTT. This gives the protein CASSFGIYTEAFF.

The V and J genes are TRBV4-2 and TRBJ2-5; possibly TRBD2 for D (6 bases). The J call is doubtful: the DNA matches TRBJ2-7 better. Germline V gene lookup returns CDR1 LGHNA and CDR2 YNFKEQ. CDR3 length equals 17 residues. CDR3 DNA: TGTGCCAGCAGCGACATGGGAAGACAGACCGGAGGGAACGAGCAGTACTTC. This gives the protein CASSDMGRQTGGNEQYF.

Details on this clone: Being one base from a much bigger clone, this may be a read error. V is TRBV20-1 and J is TRBJ2-7; a possible D gene is TRBD2 (5 bases). Trimming shortened V by 5 bases and J by 3 bases, and 8 bases separated the two germline ends. The CDR3 covers 11 residues. Germline V gene lookup returns CDR1 DFQATT and CDR2 SNEGSKA (reference sequence). CDR3 nucleotide sequence: TGCAGTGCTCAAAGCGGCTACGAGCAGTACTTC. Encoded protein: CSAQSGYEQYF.

In DNA, the CDR3 is TGTGCCAGCAGCCCCCCTGTCGGAGGCCATGAGCAGTTCTTC. It translates to CASSPPVGGHEQFF. V gene TRBV4-2 combines with J gene TRBJ2-1; TRBD2 is a possible D gene (5 bases). Trimming took 4 bases from V and 8 from J, leaving 15 bases between them. Germline CDR1 LGHNA, CDR2 YNFKEQ. CDR3 length equals 14 residues.

This clone was seen more than once but under ten times. Other DNA sequences in this sample translate to the same CDR3. The genes are TRBV20-1 and TRBJ2-7; D is unresolved. The CDR3 is 11 residues long. Trimming removed 0 bases from V and 3 bases from J, with 3 bases in between. Germline V gives CDR1 DFQATT, CDR2 SNEGSKA (reference sequence). The CDR3 nucleotides read TGCAGTGCTAGAGACAGCTACGAGCAGTACTTC. Translation gives CSARDSYEQYF.

As concerns this clone: Other nucleotide sequences from this sample produce the same CDR3. This sequence joins TRBV5-1 and TRBJ2-2, with D unresolved. V was pared by 4 bases and J by 2 bases, with 9 bases between. CDR1 is SGHRS and CDR2 is YFSETQ in the germline V gene. This CDR3 contains 14 residues. For the CDR3, the DNA is TGCGCCAGCAGCGCGGATACCAACACCGGGGAGCTGTTTTTT. This gives the protein CASSADTNTGELFF.